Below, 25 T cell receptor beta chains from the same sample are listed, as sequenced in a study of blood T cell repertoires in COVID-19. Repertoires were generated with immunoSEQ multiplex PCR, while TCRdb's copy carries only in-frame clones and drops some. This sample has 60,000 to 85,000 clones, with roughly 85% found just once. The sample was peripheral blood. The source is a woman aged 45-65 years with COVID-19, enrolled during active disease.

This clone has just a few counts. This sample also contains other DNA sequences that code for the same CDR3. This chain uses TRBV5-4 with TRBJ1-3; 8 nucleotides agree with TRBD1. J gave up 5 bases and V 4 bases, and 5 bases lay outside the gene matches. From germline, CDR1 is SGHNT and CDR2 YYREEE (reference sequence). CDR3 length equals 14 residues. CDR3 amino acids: CASSPGQGRNTIYF. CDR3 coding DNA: TGTGCCAGCAGCCCAGGACAGGGAAGAAACACCATATATTTT.

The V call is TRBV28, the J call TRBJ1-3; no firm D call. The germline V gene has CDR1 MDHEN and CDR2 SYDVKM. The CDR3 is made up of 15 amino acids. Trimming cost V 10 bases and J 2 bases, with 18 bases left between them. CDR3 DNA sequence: TGTGCCACCCTCGAGATGCGGCCCACTGGAAACACCATATATTTT. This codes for CATLEMRPTGNTIYF.

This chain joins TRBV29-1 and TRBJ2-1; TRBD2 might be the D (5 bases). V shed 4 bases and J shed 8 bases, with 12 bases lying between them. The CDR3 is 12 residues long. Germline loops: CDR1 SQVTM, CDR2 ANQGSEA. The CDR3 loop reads CSVGRGSDEQFF. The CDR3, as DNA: TGCAGCGTTGGTCGAGGGAGCGATGAGCAGTTCTTC.

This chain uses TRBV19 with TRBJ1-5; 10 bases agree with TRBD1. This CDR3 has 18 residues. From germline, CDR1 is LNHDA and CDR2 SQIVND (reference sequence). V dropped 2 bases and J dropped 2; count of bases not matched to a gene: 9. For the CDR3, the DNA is TGTGCCAGTAGTATAACGGGACAGGGGTTTGGTCGCAATCAGCCCCAGCATTTT. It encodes CASSITGQGFGRNQPQHF.

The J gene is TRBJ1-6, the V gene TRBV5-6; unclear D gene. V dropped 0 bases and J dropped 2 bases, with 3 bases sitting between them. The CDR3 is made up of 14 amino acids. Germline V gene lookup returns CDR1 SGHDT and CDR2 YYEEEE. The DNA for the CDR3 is TGTGCCAGCAGCTTGGCTACCTATAATTCACCCCTCCACTTT. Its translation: CASSLATYNSPLHF.

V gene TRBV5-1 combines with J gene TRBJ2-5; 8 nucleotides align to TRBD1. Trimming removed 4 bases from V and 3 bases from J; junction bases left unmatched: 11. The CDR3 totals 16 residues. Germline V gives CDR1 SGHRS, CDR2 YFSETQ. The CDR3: CASSLGQGLRKETQYF. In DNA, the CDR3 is TGCGCCAGCAGCCTTGGACAGGGCTTAAGGAAAGAGACCCAGTACTTC.

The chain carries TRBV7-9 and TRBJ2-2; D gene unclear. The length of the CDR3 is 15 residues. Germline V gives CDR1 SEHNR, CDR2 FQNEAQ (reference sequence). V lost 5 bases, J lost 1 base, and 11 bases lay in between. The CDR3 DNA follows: TGTGCCAGCAGCCCCCTGGTCGGGAACACCGGGGAGCTGTTTTTT. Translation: CASSPLVGNTGELFF.

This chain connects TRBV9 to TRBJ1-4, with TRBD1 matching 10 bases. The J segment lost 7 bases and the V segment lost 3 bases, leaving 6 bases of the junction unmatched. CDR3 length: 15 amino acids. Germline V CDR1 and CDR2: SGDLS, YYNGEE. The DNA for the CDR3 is TGTGCCAGCAGCGGATCCGGGACAGGGGTTGAAAAACTGTTTTTT. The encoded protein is CASSGSGTGVEKLFF. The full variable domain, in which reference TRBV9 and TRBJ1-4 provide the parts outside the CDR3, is DSGVTQTPKHLITATGQRVTLRCSPRSGDLSVYWYQQSLDQGLQFLIQYYNGEERAKGNILERFSAQQFPDLHSELNLSSLELGDSALYFCASSGSGTGVEKLFFGSGTQLSVL.

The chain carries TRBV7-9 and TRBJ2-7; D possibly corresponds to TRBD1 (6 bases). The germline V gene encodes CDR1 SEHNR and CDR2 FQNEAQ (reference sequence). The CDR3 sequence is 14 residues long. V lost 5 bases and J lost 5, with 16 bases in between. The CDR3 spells CASSPSAGVNEQYF. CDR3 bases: TGTGCCAGCAGCCCTTCGGCAGGGGTTAACGAGCAGTACTTC. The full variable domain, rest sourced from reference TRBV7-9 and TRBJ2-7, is DTGVSQNPRHKITKRGQNVTFRCDPISEHNRLYWYRQTLGQGPEFLTYFQNEAQLEKSRLLSDRFSAERPKGSFSTLEIQRTEQGDSAMYLCASSPSAGVNEQYFGPGTRLTVT.

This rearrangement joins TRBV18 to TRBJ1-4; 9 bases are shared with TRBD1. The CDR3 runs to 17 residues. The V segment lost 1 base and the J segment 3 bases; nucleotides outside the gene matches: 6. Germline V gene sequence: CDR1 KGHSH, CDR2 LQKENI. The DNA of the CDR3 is TGTGCCAGCTCACCACTCGACAGGGGGGGATCTAATGAAAAACTGTTTTTT. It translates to CASSPLDRGGSNEKLFF.

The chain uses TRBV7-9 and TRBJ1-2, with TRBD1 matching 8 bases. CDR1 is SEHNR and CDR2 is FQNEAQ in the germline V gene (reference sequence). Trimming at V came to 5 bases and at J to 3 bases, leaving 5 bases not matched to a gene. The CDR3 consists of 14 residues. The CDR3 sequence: CASSRGQVDYGYTF. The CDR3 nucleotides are TGTGCCAGCAGCCGGGGACAGGTCGACTATGGCTACACCTTC.

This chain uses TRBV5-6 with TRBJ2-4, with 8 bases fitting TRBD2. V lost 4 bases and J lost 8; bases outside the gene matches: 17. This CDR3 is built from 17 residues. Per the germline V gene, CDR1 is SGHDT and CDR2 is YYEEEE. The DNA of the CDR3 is TGTGCCAGCAGCAGCTTGGTACTGGCGGGAGGTTGGGACATTCAGTACTTC. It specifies CASSSLVLAGGWDIQYF.

The CDR3 loop reads CAWSLNRGAGELFF. CDR3 DNA: TGTGCCTGGAGTCTAAACAGGGGAGCCGGGGAGCTGTTTTTT. V and J are TRBV30 and TRBJ2-2; 7 bases map to TRBD1. The germline gives CDR1 GTSNPN, CDR2 SVGIG (reference sequence). CDR3 length: 14 amino acids. Trimming removed 2 bases from V and 6 bases from J; junction bases left unmatched: 6.

This CDR3 reads CASSLLAGVSNEQFF. The CDR3, as DNA: TGTGCCAGCAGCTTACTAGCGGGAGTAAGTAATGAGCAGTTCTTC. This chain uses TRBV7-9 with TRBJ2-1; 10 bases are shared with TRBD2. V gave up 2 bases and J gave up 7 bases; unmatched junction bases: 5. CDR1 and CDR2 from the germline V gene are SEHNR and FQNEAQ (reference sequence). This CDR3 has 15 amino acids.

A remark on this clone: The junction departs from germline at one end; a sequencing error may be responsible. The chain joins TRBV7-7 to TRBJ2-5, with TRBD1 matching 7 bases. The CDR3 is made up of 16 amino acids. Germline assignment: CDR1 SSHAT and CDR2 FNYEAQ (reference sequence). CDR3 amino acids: CASSLEGAVLGTTQYF. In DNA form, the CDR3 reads TGTGCTAGCAGCTTAGAGGGGGCGGTCCTCGGTACCACCCAGTACTTC.

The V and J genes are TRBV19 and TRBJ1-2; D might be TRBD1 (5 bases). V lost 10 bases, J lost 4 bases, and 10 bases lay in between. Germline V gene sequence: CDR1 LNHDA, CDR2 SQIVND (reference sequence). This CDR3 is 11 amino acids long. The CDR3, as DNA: TGTGCCACCGACAGTCCCTATGGCTACACCTTC. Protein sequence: CATDSPYGYTF.

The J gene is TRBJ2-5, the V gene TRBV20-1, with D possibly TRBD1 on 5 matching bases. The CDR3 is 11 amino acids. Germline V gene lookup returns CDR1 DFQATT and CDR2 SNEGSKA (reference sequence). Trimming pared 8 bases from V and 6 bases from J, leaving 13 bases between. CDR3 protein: CSTREGKTQYF. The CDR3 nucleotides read TGCAGTACCAGGGAAGGGAAGACCCAGTACTTC.

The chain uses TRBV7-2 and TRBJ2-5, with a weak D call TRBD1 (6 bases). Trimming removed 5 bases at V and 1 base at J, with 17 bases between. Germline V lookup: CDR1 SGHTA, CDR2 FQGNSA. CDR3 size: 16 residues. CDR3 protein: CASSPAGAHPQETQYF. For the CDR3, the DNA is TGTGCCAGCAGCCCTGCAGGGGCACACCCCCAAGAGACCCAGTACTTC.

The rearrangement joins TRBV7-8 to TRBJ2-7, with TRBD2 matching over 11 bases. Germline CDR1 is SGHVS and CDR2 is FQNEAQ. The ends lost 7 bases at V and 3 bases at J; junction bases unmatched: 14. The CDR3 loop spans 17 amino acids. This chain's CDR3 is CASNRDSRLAGFYEQYF. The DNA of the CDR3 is TGTGCCAGCAACCGGGACTCTCGACTAGCGGGGTTCTACGAGCAGTACTTC.

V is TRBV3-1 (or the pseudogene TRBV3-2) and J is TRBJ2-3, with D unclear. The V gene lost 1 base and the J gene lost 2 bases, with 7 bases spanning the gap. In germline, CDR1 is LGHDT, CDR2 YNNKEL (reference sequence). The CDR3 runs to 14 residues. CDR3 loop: CASSQGANTDTQYF. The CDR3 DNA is TGTGCCAGCAGCCAAGGAGCTAACACAGATACGCAGTATTTT.

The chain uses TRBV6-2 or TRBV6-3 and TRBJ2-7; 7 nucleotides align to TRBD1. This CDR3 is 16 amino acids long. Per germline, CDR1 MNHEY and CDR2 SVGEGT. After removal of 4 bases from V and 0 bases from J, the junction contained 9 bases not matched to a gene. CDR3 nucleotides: TGTGCCAGCAGTTCCGACAGGGCAGCGTTCTCCTACGAGCAGTACTTC. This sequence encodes CASSSDRAAFSYEQYF.

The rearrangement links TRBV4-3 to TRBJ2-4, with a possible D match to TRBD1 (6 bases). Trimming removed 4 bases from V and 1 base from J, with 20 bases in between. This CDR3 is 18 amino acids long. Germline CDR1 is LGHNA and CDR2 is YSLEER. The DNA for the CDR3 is TGCGCCAGCAGCCCCATATTAGCAGGGGCCAGCGCCAAAAACATTCAGTACTTC. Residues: CASSPILAGASAKNIQYF.

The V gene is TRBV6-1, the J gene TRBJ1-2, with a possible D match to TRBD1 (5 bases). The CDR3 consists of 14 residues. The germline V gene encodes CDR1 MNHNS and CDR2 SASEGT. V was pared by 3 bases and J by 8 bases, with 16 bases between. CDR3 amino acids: CASSEADSWGGYTF. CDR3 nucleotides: TGTGCCAGCAGTGAGGCCGACAGCTGGGGAGGCTACACCTTC.

The CDR3, as DNA: TGTGCCTGGAGTAACGGGGTACAGCCCCAGCATTTT. Protein product: CAWSNGVQPQHF. The chain is built from TRBV30 and TRBJ1-5; D is ambiguous. This CDR3 spans 12 amino acids. Germline V gives CDR1 GTSNPN, CDR2 SVGIG (reference sequence). V lost 2 bases, J lost 7 bases, and 9 bases lay in between.

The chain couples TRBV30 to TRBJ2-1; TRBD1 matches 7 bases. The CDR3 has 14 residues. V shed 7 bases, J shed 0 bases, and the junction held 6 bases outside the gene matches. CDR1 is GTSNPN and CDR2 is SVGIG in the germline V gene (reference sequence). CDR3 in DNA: TGTGCCTACCGACAGGGATCCTCCTACAATGAGCAGTTCTTC. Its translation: CAYRQGSSYNEQFF.